What follows are 27 T cell receptor beta chains derived from one specimen sequenced in a study of T-cell memory formation after mild COVID-19 (TCRdb year 2021). The library was obtained by 5' RACE. Sequencing took place on an Illumina NovaSeq 6000. TCRdb took the public reads, trimmed them with fastp at Q25, ran MiXCR for clone calling and kept in-frame beta chains. For every CDR3 protein sequence, its rows merge into one entry that carries the most common genes and DNA. The sample records roughly 240,000 distinct CDR3 sequences, 15% of which are singletons. The ten biggest clones cover 2.1% of the sample. The sequenced sample consisted of PBMCs or a T cell subset sorted from them (not recorded which). The receptors derive from an adult woman who had mild COVID-19 (a few samples of this study predate the infection). The sample titles of this study are shuffled in the database, so cell type and time point are left out; the donor was told from shared clones.

This clonotype came up a few times. V usage is TRBV20-1 and J usage is TRBJ2-3; D gene ambiguous. Trimming stripped 2 bases from V and 0 bases from J, with 12 bases between. Per germline, CDR1 DFQATT and CDR2 SNEGSKA (reference sequence). The CDR3 contains 15 residues. DNA of the CDR3: TGCAGTGCTAGAATAGCTAGATTAAGCACAGATACGCAGTATTTT. As protein: CSARIARLSTDTQYF.

This sequence joins TRBV30 and TRBJ2-7, with 7 positions matching TRBD1. Germline V gene sequence: CDR1 GTSNPN, CDR2 SVGIG (reference sequence). The trim removed 3 bases at V and 1 base at J, leaving 3 bases unmatched. The CDR3 covers 13 residues. CDR3 residues: CAWSRDRSYEQYF. The CDR3 coding sequence is TGTGCCTGGAGCCGGGACAGATCCTACGAGCAGTACTTC.

This clonotype was seen at least ten times. The chain uses TRBV12-3 or TRBV12-4 and TRBJ2-6; TRBD1 matches 9 bases. The length of the CDR3 is 18 residues. Trimming took 5 bases from V and 1 from J; bases not matched to a gene: 9. CDR3 protein: CASSAGQGRRSGANVLTF. DNA of the CDR3: TGTGCCAGCAGTGCGGGACAGGGAAGGAGATCTGGGGCCAACGTCCTGACTTTC.

This clonotype was seen more than once but under ten times. The V call is TRBV20-1, the J call TRBJ1-2; possibly TRBD1 for D (5 bases). The germline gives CDR1 DFQATT, CDR2 SNEGSKA (reference sequence). V was shortened by 6 bases and J by 6 bases, with 20 bases between the two germline ends. This CDR3 comprises 14 residues. CDR3 bases: TGCAGTGCCCTCCTGGAGATGGGGGAAAATGGCTACACCTTC. This translates into CSALLEMGENGYTF.

This clonotype was detected only a few times. The chain combines TRBV12-3 or TRBV12-4 with TRBJ2-2; D unclear. The germline V and J ends were trimmed by 3 bases and 0 bases, with 8 bases remaining between them. There are 15 residues in the CDR3. CDR3 nucleotide sequence: TGTGCCAGCAGTTTGCCGCCCCCGAACACCGGGGAGCTGTTTTTT. Protein sequence: CASSLPPPNTGELFF.

The rearrangement joins TRBV5-5 to TRBJ2-2; D gene uncertain. The CDR3 contains 14 residues. The V and J ends lost 2 bases and 6 bases respectively, with 11 bases between them. Germline V lookup: CDR1 SGHKS, CDR2 YYEKEE (reference sequence). CDR3 in DNA: TGTGCCAGCAGCTTCGGCCTAGAAGCCGGGGAGCTGTTTTTT. Translated, it gives CASSFGLEAGELFF.

The gene calls are TRBV27 and TRBJ1-2, with D tentatively TRBD1 (5 bases). Per germline, CDR1 MNHEY and CDR2 SMNVEV (reference sequence). V was cut by 11 bases and J by 8 bases, with 21 bases left in between. This CDR3 comprises 13 residues. Here the CDR3 DNA reads TGTGCCCCTAGCCGGGCGCATCGGGGGGGCTACACCTTC. Amino acids: CAPSRAHRGGYTF.

The rearrangement links TRBV15 to TRBJ1-4; 9 bases are a match to TRBD1. The germline CDR1 and CDR2 sequences are LNHNV and YYDKDF (reference sequence). The CDR3 consists of 16 residues. V lost 0 bases and J lost 6; bases outside the gene matches: 5. The CDR3 DNA follows: TGTGCCACCAGCAGAGATCTGGGACAGGGATATGAAAAACTGTTTTTT. Its protein is CATSRDLGQGYEKLFF. Full variable domain (remainder filled in from reference TRBV15 and TRBJ1-4): DAMVIQNPRYQVTQFGKPVTLSCSQTLNHNVMYWYQQKSSQAPKLLFHYYDKDFNNEADTPDNFQSRRPNTSFCFLDIRSPGLGDTAMYLCATSRDLGQGYEKLFFGSGTQLSVL.

This chain joins TRBV7-2 and TRBJ2-2; TRBD1 is a possible D gene (5 bases). Trimming removed 4 bases from V and 1 base from J, with 7 bases in between. Germline V lookup: CDR1 SGHTA, CDR2 FQGNSA. The CDR3 sequence is 14 residues long. The CDR3 region has the DNA TGTGCCAGCAGCTCGACAGTGAACACCGGGGAGCTGTTTTTT. Translation gives CASSSTVNTGELFF.

This clonotype was recorded a few times. This chain joins TRBV12-3 or TRBV12-4 and TRBJ1-1; 7 nucleotides align to TRBD1. This CDR3 region has 12 residues. J was trimmed by 6 bases and V by 5 bases; bases with no gene match: 3. CDR3 DNA sequence: TGTGCCAGCAGTAGACAGGGCCCTGAAGCTTTCTTT. Translating gives CASSRQGPEAFF.

The chain carries TRBV18 and TRBJ1-2; 8 bases map to TRBD1. V trimming: 3 bases; J trimming: 5 bases; junction bases outside the gene matches: 5. The CDR3 runs 14 residues. Germline assignment: CDR1 KGHSH and CDR2 LQKENI. The CDR3 DNA sequence: TGTGCCAGCTCACCGGGACAGGATATGTATGGCTACACCTTC. This encodes CASSPGQDMYGYTF.

This clonotype showed up just a few times. The chain uses TRBV29-1 and TRBJ1-2, with D tentatively TRBD1 (6 bases). CDR1 and CDR2 from the germline V gene are SQVTM and ANQGSEA. The CDR3 loop spans 13 amino acids. Trimming left V 7 bases short and J 3 bases short, with 15 bases between. CDR3: CSAPGGGYYGYTF. For the CDR3, the DNA is TGCAGCGCCCCCGGCGGGGGCTACTATGGCTACACCTTC.

This clonotype has only a few counts. The CDR3 is CAISVGSEETQYF. CDR3 bases: TGTGCCATCAGTGTAGGCTCTGAGGAGACCCAGTACTTC. The rearrangement joins TRBV10-3 to TRBJ2-5; D call uncertain. The length of the CDR3 is 13 residues. CDR1 ENHRY and CDR2 SYGVKD come from the germline V gene. Trimming removed 4 bases at V and 5 bases at J, with 11 bases between.

The rearrangement uses TRBV30 and TRBJ2-2, with D possibly TRBD2 on 5 matching bases. The CDR3 is 14 amino acids. The V end was cut by 3 bases, the J end by 6 bases, with 14 bases between. The germline CDR1 and CDR2 sequences are GTSNPN and SVGIG (reference sequence). CDR3 protein: CAWSGLSLAGELFF. The CDR3, as DNA: TGTGCCTGGAGCGGACTTTCGTTAGCCGGGGAGCTGTTTTTT.

The CDR3 region is CASSQSVQGIQYF. DNA for the CDR3: TGCGCCAGCAGCCAAAGCGTACAGGGCATTCAGTACTTC. V usage is TRBV4-3 and J usage is TRBJ2-4, with D maybe TRBD1 (6 bases). CDR1 LGHNA and CDR2 YSLEER come from the germline V gene. Trimming took 2 bases from V and 9 from J, leaving 11 bases between them. The CDR3 extends over 13 amino acids.

J is TRBJ1-5 and V is TRBV11-3, with D possibly being TRBD1 (5 bases). This CDR3 contains 13 residues. Deletions cut 0 bases from V and 12 bases from J, with 12 bases between. Germline V lookup: CDR1 SGHNT, CDR2 YENEEA. CDR3: CASSLDRGALQHF. The CDR3 region has the DNA TGTGCCAGCAGCTTAGATCGAGGGGCTCTCCAGCATTTT.

The chain recombines TRBV28 with TRBJ2-2; 14 nucleotides align to TRBD2. Germline assignment: CDR1 MDHEN and CDR2 SYDVKM. This CDR3 is built from 17 residues. V lost 5 bases, J lost 3 bases, and 5 bases stayed unmatched. The CDR3 sequence: CASSPPGLAGDTGELFF. Here the CDR3 DNA reads TGTGCCAGCAGTCCCCCGGGACTAGCGGGGGACACCGGGGAGCTGTTTTTT.

This clonotype occurred many times. This chain links TRBV18 with TRBJ2-1; D may be TRBD1 or TRBD2 (6 bases each). Germline lookup yields CDR1 KGHSH and CDR2 LQKENI. V gave up 0 bases and J gave up 2 bases, with 11 bases separating them. This CDR3 region has 16 residues. CDR3: CASSPPTGGAYNEQFF. The CDR3, as DNA: TGTGCCAGCTCACCACCGACAGGAGGGGCCTACAATGAGCAGTTCTTC.

The rearrangement joins TRBV6-1 to TRBJ1-1; D is unclear. CDR3 length equals 12 residues. The ends were cut back, 7 bases at V and 4 bases at J, with 10 bases in the middle. The germline V gene has CDR1 MNHNS and CDR2 SASEGT. CDR3 nucleotide sequence: TGTGCCAGCATTTTCGCGCTCACTGAAGCTTTCTTT. Protein: CASIFALTEAFF.

The chain has TRBV9 and TRBJ1-6; no definite D call. The CDR3 extends over 13 amino acids. Germline V gives CDR1 SGDLS, CDR2 YYNGEE. The V and J ends lost 6 bases and 6 bases respectively, with 10 bases between them. CDR3 DNA sequence: TGTGCCAGCAAGCGGCGGCTTAATTCACCCCTCCACTTT. This gives the protein CASKRRLNSPLHF.

V is TRBV5-1 and J is TRBJ1-4; 7 bases agree with TRBD1. The trim removed 4 bases at V and 2 bases at J, leaving 8 bases unmatched. This CDR3 contains 16 residues. Germline V gene sequence: CDR1 SGHRS, CDR2 YFSETQ. The CDR3 sequence: CASSPRIQGTNEKLFF. DNA of the CDR3: TGCGCCAGCAGCCCCCGCATACAGGGGACTAATGAAAAACTGTTTTTT.

This clonotype showed up just a few times. The V gene is TRBV25-1, the J gene TRBJ2-5; D not certain. Trimming removed 0 bases at V and 1 base at J, with 12 bases between. The CDR3 is made up of 16 amino acids. The germline V gene has CDR1 MGHDK and CDR2 SYGVNS. The CDR3 is CASSEYSGQPQETQYF. CDR3 in DNA: TGTGCCAGCAGTGAATATTCGGGCCAGCCCCAAGAGACCCAGTACTTC.

The rearrangement uses TRBV5-1 and TRBJ2-3; tentative D call: TRBD1 (6 bases). The CDR3 covers 15 residues. Germline V lookup: CDR1 SGHRS, CDR2 YFSETQ. The V end was cut by 4 bases, the J end by 5 bases, with 17 bases between. CDR3 residues: CASSPFLGARDTQYF. The CDR3 DNA is TGCGCCAGCAGCCCCTTTTTGGGGGCGAGAGATACGCAGTATTTT.

This clonotype was seen a handful of times. V and J are TRBV7-9 and TRBJ2-1, with TRBD2 identical over 12 bases. The length of the CDR3 is 15 residues. V was pared by 5 bases and J by 7 bases, with 6 bases of the junction left unmatched. Germline V CDR1 and CDR2: SEHNR, FQNEAQ (reference sequence). CDR3 in amino acids: CASSPSGRAKNEQFF. The DNA of the CDR3 is TGTGCCAGCAGCCCTAGCGGGAGGGCCAAGAATGAGCAGTTCTTC.

The chain combines TRBV9 with TRBJ2-1; D gene uncertain. Looked up from germline, CDR1 is SGDLS and CDR2 is YYNGEE. Trimming took 3 bases from V and 7 from J, leaving 11 bases between them. The CDR3 sequence is 13 residues long. For the CDR3, the DNA is TGTGCCAGCAGCGCCGTCGGAGTGAATGAGCAGTTCTTC. Residues: CASSAVGVNEQFF.

A few counts support this clonotype. The chain combines TRBV6-6 with TRBJ1-2, with TRBD1 matching over 7 bases. V trimming: 6 bases; J trimming: 6 bases; junction bases outside the gene matches: 7. The CDR3 consists of 13 residues. Per the germline V gene, CDR1 is MNHNY and CDR2 is SVGAGI (reference sequence). CDR3 in amino acids: CASRYGTVDGYTF. The DNA of the CDR3 is TGTGCCAGCAGGTATGGGACAGTGGATGGCTACACCTTC.

The chain uses TRBV12-3 or TRBV12-4 and TRBJ1-2; D might be TRBD1 (5 bases). The CDR3 consists of 15 residues. Between the trimmed V and J ends, which lost 4 bases and 3 bases, there was a span of 15 bases. The chain's CDR3 is CASSSSARGHYGYTF. CDR3 DNA sequence: TGTGCCAGCAGTTCCTCCGCTAGGGGACACTATGGCTACACCTTC.